This T cell receptor (beta chain) was recovered during a study of blood T cell repertoires in COVID-19. Study-level information: Italy, Spain and the United States were the sources of the convalescent and acute COVID-19 samples.

Clones were sequenced by immunoSEQ multiplex PCR, and TCRdb holds only the in-frame ones, with some missing. The sample contains about 280,000 clones, about 80% of which appear only once. The CDR3 is 14 residues long. Per germline, CDR1 LNHDA and CDR2 SQIVND (reference sequence). Trimming cost V 6 bases and J 2 bases, with 11 bases left between them. This chain uses TRBV19 with TRBJ1-5; weak D call: TRBD1 (6 bases). This clonotype was sampled from a woman aged 45-65 years who had recovered from COVID-19. The sequencing sample was made of peripheral blood. In DNA, the CDR3 is TGTGCCAGTAGCAACAGGGCCCGCAATCAGCCCCAGCATTTT. Residues: CASSNRARNQPQHF.